This T cell receptor (beta chain) comes out of a study of PD-L1 blockade in urothelial cancer. The V and J ends lost 0 bases and 0 bases respectively, with 3 bases between them. The length of the CDR3 is 13 residues. Germline CDR1 SGHTS, CDR2 YDEGEE. This clone appeared a single time. Time point reported: peripheral blood 6 weeks after treatment start. Produced via immunoSEQ multiplex PCR; TCRdb's table is partial and in-frame only. This table has 35,000 to 40,000 clones, less than 90% appearing once. The chain is built from TRBV5-8 and TRBJ1-1; D ambiguous. The origin of this receptor is a man aged 60-69 years with urothelial cancer. This sample comprised PBMCs, obtained around atezolizumab (anti-PD-L1) treatment. The CDR3, as DNA: TGTGCCAGCAGCTTGGGGCTGAACACTGAAGCTTTCTTT. Amino acids: CASSLGLNTEAFF. The full variable domain, with the rest looked up from reference TRBV5-8 and TRBJ1-1, is EAGVTQSPTHLIKTRGQQATLRCSPISGHTSVYWYQQALGLGLQFLLWYDEGEERNRGNFPPRFSGRQFPNYSSELNVNALELEDSALYLCASSLGLNTEAFFGQGTRLTVV.